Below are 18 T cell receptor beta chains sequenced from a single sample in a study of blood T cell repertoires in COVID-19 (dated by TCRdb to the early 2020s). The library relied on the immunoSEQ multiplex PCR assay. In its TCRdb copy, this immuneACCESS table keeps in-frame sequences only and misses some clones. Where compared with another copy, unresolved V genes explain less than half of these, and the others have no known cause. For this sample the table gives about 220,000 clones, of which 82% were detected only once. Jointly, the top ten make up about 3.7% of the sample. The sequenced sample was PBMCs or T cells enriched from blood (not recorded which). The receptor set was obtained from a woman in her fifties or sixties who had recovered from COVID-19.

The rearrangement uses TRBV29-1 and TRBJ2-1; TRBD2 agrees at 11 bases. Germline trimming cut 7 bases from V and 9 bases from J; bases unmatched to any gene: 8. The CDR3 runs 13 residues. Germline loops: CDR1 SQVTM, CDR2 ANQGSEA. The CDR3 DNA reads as TGCAGCGCCCTACTAGCGGGAGAGGGTGAGCAGTTCTTC. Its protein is CSALLAGEGEQFF.

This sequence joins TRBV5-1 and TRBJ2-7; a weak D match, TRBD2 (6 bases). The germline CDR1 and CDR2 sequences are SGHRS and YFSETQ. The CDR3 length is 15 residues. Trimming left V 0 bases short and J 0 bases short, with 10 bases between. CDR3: CASSLARGSSYEQYF. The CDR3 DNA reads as TGCGCCAGCAGCTTGGCCCGGGGGAGCTCCTACGAGCAGTACTTC.

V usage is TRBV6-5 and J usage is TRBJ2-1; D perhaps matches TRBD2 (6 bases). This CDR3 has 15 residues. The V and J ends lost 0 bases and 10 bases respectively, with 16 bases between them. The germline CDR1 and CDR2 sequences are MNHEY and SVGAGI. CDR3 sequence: CASSYSIGTGGEQFF. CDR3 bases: TGTGCCAGCAGTTACTCGATCGGCACAGGAGGGGAGCAGTTCTTC.

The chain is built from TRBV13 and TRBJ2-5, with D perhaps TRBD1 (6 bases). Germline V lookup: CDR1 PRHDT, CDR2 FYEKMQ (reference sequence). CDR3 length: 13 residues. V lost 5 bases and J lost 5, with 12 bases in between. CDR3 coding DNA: TGTGCCAGCAGCCGGCAGGGGTGGGAGACCCAGTACTTC. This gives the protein CASSRQGWETQYF.

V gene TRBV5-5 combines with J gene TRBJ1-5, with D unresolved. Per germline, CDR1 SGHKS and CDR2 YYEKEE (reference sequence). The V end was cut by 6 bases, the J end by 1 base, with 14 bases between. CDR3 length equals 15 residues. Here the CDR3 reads CASTWGGSSNQPQHF. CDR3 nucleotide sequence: TGTGCCAGCACATGGGGAGGGAGCAGCAATCAGCCCCAGCATTTT.

The CDR3 protein is CASSPYRDSGPEAFF. The CDR3 DNA reads TGTGCCAGCAGCCCTTATCGGGACAGCGGACCTGAAGCTTTCTTT. The chain is built from TRBV7-9 and TRBJ1-1; 7 nucleotides line up with TRBD1. This CDR3 contains 15 residues. Germline CDR1 is SEHNR and CDR2 is FQNEAQ (reference sequence). The V segment lost 5 bases and the J segment 6 bases; nucleotides outside the gene matches: 12.

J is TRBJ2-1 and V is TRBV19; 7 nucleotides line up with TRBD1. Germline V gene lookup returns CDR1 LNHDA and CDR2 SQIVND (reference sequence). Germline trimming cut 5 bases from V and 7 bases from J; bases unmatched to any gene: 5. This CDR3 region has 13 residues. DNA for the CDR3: TGTGCCAGTAGTGCCGACAGGGCTAATGAGCAGTTCTTC. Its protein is CASSADRANEQFF.

The CDR3 DNA is TGTGCTAGTGGTCTAAAACAGGACCATCGTATTGAAGCTTTCTTT. It specifies CASGLKQDHRIEAFF. The chain is built from TRBV12-5 and TRBJ1-1; TRBD1 is a possible D gene (5 bases). Germline-derived CDR1 and CDR2 are LGHNT and FRNRAP. Trimming shortened V by 5 bases and J by 7 bases, and 20 bases separated the two germline ends. The CDR3 runs to 15 residues.

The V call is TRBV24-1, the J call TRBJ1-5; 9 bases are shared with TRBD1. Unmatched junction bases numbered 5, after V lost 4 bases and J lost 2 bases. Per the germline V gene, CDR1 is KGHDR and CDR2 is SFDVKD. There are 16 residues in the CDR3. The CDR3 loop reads CATSETGGERNQPQHF. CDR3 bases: TGTGCCACCAGTGAGACAGGGGGTGAGCGCAATCAGCCCCAGCATTTT.

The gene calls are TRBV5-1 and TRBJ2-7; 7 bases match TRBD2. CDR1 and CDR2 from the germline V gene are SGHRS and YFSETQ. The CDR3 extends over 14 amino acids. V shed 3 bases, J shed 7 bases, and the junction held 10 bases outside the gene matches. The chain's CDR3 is CASSWGGSQGEQYF. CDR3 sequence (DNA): TGCGCCAGCAGCTGGGGGGGGTCCCAAGGGGAGCAGTACTTC.

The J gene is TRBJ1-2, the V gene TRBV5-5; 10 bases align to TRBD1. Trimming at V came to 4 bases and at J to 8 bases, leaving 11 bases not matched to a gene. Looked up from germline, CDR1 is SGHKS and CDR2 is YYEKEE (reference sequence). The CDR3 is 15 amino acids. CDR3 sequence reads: CASSNRGTGDQGYTF. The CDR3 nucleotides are TGTGCCAGCAGCAACCGCGGGACAGGGGATCAGGGCTACACCTTC.

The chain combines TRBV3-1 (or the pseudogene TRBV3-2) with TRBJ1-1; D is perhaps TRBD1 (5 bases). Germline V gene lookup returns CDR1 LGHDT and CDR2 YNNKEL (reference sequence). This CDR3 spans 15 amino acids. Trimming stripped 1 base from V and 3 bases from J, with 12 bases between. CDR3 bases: TGTGCCAGCAGCCAAGTCGGGGGGAGGTACACTGAAGCTTTCTTT. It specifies CASSQVGGRYTEAFF.

CDR3 protein: CASTSGQGFYEQYF. CDR3 sequence (DNA): TGTGCCAGCACCTCGGGACAGGGTTTCTACGAGCAGTACTTC. The chain couples TRBV6-5 to TRBJ2-7, with 9 bases identical to TRBD1. Unmatched junction bases numbered 7, after V lost 7 bases and J lost 3 bases. CDR1 and CDR2 (germline): MNHEY, SVGAGI. This CDR3 comprises 14 residues.

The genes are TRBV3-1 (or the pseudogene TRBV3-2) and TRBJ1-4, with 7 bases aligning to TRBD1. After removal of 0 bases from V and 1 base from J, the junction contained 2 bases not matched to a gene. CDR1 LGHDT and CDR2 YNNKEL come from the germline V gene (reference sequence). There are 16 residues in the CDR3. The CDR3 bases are TGTGCCAGCAGCCAAGACTGGGACAGAACTAATGAAAAACTGTTTTTT. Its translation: CASSQDWDRTNEKLFF.

Written as DNA, the CDR3 is TGTGCCAGCAGCCCGGGACAGGGAAGCTCCTACGAGCAGTACTTC. As protein: CASSPGQGSSYEQYF. The chain couples TRBV7-9 to TRBJ2-7; TRBD1 matches at 9 bases. The CDR3 is 15 residues long. The trim removed 5 bases at V and 0 bases at J, leaving 5 bases unmatched. Germline V gene lookup returns CDR1 SEHNR and CDR2 FQNEAQ (reference sequence).

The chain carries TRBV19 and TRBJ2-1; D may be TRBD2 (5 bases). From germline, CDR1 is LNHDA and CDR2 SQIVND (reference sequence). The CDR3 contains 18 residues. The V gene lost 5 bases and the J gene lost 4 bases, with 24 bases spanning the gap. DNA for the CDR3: TGTGCCAGTAGTCCAATATATATAGACGGGGTGCCTTACAATGAGCAGTTCTTC. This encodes CASSPIYIDGVPYNEQFF. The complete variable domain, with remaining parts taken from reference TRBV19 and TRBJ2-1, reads DGGITQSPKYLFRKEGQNVTLSCEQNLNHDAMYWYRQDPGQGLRLIYYSQIVNDFQKGDIAEGYSVSREKKESFPLTVTSAQKNPTAFYLCASSPIYIDGVPYNEQFFGPGTRLTVL.

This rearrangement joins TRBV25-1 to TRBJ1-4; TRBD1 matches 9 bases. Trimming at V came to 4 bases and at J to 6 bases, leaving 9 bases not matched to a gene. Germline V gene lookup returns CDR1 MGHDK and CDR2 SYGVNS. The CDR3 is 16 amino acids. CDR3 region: CASSAAPGQGDEKLFF. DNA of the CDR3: TGTGCCAGCAGTGCGGCCCCGGGACAGGGAGATGAAAAACTGTTTTTT.

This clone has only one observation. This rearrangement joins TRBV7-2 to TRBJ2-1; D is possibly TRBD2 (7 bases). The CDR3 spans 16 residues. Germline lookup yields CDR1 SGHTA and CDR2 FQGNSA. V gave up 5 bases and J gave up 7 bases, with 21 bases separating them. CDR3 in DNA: TGTGCCAGCAGCCGCCAGACGGGGGGCTTTAAGAATGAGCAGTTCTTC. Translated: CASSRQTGGFKNEQFF.